A few counts support the clone carrying this T cell receptor beta chain. This entry comes from a study of blood T cells in healthy people across ages. It was with a sample-barcoded 5' primer and a J-beta primer mix that a second PCR of roughly 7 to 12 cycles was run. TCRdb used MiXCR to reprocess the 5' RACE reads, holding one entry per CDR3 protein. The table records around 1,000,000 distinct CDR3 sequences, roughly two fifths of them present only once. The CDR3 runs to 16 residues. Germline V gives CDR1 SGHRS, CDR2 YFSETQ. V lost 4 bases and J lost 7; bases outside the gene matches: 13. Sequenced material: blood. The V call is TRBV5-1, the J call TRBJ2-5; the match to TRBD2 covers 10 bases. The TCR sequence derives from a man younger than 35 in good health. The DNA of the CDR3 is TGCGCCAGCAGCGCCTTCGCAGCGGGAGGGCCCGTGACCCAGTACTTC. This sequence encodes CASSAFAAGGPVTQYF. Filled out from reference TRBV5-1 and TRBJ2-5, the complete variable domain reads KAGVTQTPRYLIKTRGQQVTLSCSPISGHRSVSWYQQTPGQGLQFLFEYFSETQRNKGNFPGRFSGRQFSNSRSEMNVSTLELGDSALYLCASSAFAAGGPVTQYFGPGTRLLVL.